The clone carrying this TCR beta chain was seen at least ten times. Its cognate antigen is unknown. Trimming took off 5 bases at V and 9 bases at J, with 16 bases between the two ends. The germline V gene encodes CDR1 KGHDR and CDR2 SFDVKD. The CDR3 is made up of 14 amino acids. The data originate from a study of identical twins. Broader study findings: Excess low generation probability was seen in twin-shared out-of-frame alpha sequences. Insertion counts were lower in abundant cord blood beta clonotypes, a trend that memory repertoires did not show.

TCRdb analysed the 5' RACE reads with MiXCR anew, one entry per CDR3 protein. The repertoire consists of around 960,000 distinct CDR3 sequences, with approximately 13% occurring once and the leading ten covering around 1.6%. These sequences were also reported in another study, on yellow fever vaccine responses in identical twins.

The chain recombines TRBV24-1 with TRBJ1-5; tentatively, D is TRBD1 (5 bases). The origin of this receptor is a woman aged 18-35 years in good health. Sequences were obtained from PBMCs. The CDR3 sequence: CATSARGSEVPQHF. CDR3 bases: TGTGCCACCAGTGCAAGGGGCAGCGAGGTGCCCCAGCATTTT.